The clone carrying this TCR beta chain occurred a few times. This specimen belongs to a study of long-term antiretroviral therapy in people with HIV. Treatment of all HIV participants took place in the United States. At survey level, the immunoSEQ assay was run in its v3.0 version. TCRdb's copy holds only in-frame clones and misses some; the assay was immunoSEQ multiplex PCR. Here the sample spans about 17,000 clones, 79% being singletons. The material sequenced was unsorted PBMCs, taken at the start of antiretroviral therapy. This TCR was recovered from a man in his thirties or forties with HIV.

The CDR3, as DNA: TGTGCCAGCAGCTTAGACACCAGACCCTACGAGCAGTACTTC. It translates to CASSLDTRPYEQYF. This chain joins TRBV7-6 and TRBJ2-7; no definite D call. Germline assignment: CDR1 SGHVS and CDR2 FNYEAQ. V was cut by 1 base and J by 2 bases, with 9 bases left in between. This CDR3 has 14 residues.